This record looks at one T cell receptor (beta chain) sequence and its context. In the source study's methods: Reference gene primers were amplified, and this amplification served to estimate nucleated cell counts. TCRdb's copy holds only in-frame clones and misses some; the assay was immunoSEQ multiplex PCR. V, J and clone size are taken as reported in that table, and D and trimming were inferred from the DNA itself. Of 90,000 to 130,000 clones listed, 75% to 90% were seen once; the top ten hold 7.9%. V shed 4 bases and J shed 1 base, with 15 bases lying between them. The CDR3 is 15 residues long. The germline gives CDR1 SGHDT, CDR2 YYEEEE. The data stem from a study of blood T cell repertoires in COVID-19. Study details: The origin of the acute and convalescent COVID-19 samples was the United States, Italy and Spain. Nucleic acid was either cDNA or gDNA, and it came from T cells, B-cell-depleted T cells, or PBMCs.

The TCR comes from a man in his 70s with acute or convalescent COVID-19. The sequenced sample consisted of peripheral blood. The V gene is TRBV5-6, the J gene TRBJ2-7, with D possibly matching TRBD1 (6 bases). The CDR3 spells CASSLGPDSSYEQYF. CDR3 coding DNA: TGTGCCAGCAGCCTTGGCCCGGACAGTTCCTACGAGCAGTACTTC.